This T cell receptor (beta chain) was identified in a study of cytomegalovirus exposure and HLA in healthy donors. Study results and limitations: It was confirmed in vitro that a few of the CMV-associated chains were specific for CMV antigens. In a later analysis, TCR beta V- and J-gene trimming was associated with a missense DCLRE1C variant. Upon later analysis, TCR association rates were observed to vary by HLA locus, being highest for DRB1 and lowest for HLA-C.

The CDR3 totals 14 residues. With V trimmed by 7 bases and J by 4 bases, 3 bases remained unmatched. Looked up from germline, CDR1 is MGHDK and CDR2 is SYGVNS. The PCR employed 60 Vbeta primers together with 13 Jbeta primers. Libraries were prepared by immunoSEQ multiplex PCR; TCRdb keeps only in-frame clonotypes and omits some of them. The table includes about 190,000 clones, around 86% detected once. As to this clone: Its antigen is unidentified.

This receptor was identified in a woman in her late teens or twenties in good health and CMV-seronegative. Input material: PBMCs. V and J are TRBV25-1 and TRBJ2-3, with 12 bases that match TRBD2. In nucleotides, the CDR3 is TGTGCCAGCACTAGCGGGAGGGCCGCAGATACGCAGTATTTT. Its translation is CASTSGRAADTQYF.